A single T cell receptor (beta chain) is shown here with its context. Its antigen is still unknown. The data belong to a study of shared clonotypes between healthy human individuals. Looking at the study overall: CD4 naive and memory got three plates each, CD8 naive two, CD8 memory one.

Profiled with immunoSEQ multiplex PCR; TCRdb holds only in-frame clones, not every one. The repertoire holds around 650,000 clones, with 90% to 97% as singletons. This CDR3 spans 12 amino acids. Trimming pared 6 bases from V and 0 bases from J, leaving 6 bases between. Germline CDR1 reads SGHRS; CDR2 reads YFSETQ. Study-wide results and caveats: Memory subsets generally showed lower estimated richness than naive subsets.

Naive-designated CD8 cells lacked CD45RO, were positively enriched for CCR7, and omitted terminally differentiated effector memory CD45RA+ cells. Donors were healthy HIV-negative adults without recent acute infections or vaccinations. Specimen: naive CD8+ T cells sorted from blood. This sequence joins TRBV5-1 and TRBJ1-2; D is unresolved. This clonotype was obtained from a woman aged 25-40 years in good health. CDR3 protein: CASKDTNYGYTF. In nucleotides, the CDR3 is TGCGCCAGCAAAGACACTAACTATGGCTACACCTTC.